Below, 31 T cell receptor beta chains from the same sample are listed, as sequenced in a study of T cell responses to AZD1222 COVID-19 vaccine. The method was immunoSEQ multiplex PCR; TCRdb's version includes in-frame clones alone and lacks a portion of them. This sample carries 110,000 or so clones, roughly nine tenths of them seen once, and the ten largest clones take 6.5% to 9.5%. The material sequenced was peripheral blood, taken on day 0 of AZD1222 vaccination. Receptors were obtained from an adult in good health.

This clone has just a few counts. This sequence joins TRBV7-2 and TRBJ2-5, with 7 bases identical to TRBD1. CDR3 length: 16 amino acids. Germline V lookup: CDR1 SGHTA, CDR2 FQGNSA. V trimming: 1 base; J trimming: 3 bases; junction bases outside the gene matches: 8. The CDR3 DNA reads as TGTGCCAGCAGCTTAGTCCACAGGGGAGAGAAAGAGACCCAGTACTTC. It is translated as CASSLVHRGEKETQYF.

This chain links TRBV10-2 with TRBJ1-1, with TRBD1 as a possible D gene (5 bases). The CDR3 runs 13 residues. Germline CDR1 reads WSHSY; CDR2 reads SAAADI. V lost 4 bases and J lost 3, with 9 bases in between. CDR3 protein: CASSGIGDTEAFF. The DNA for the CDR3 is TGCGCCAGCAGTGGAATAGGGGACACTGAAGCTTTCTTT.

The chain couples TRBV7-9 to TRBJ1-2, with D hard to call. The CDR3 is 12 amino acids. The V and J ends lost 5 bases and 13 bases respectively, with 17 bases between them. The germline gives CDR1 SEHNR, CDR2 FQNEAQ (reference sequence). CDR3 region: CASSVSDGRGTF. Written as DNA, the CDR3 is TGTGCCAGCAGCGTTAGTGACGGCCGCGGCACCTTC. Combining the CDR3 with reference TRBV7-9 and TRBJ1-2 gives the whole variable domain DTGVSQNPRHKITKRGQNVTFRCDPISEHNRLYWYRQTLGQGPEFLTYFQNEAQLEKSRLLSDRFSAERPKGSFSTLEIQRTEQGDSAMYLCASSVSDGRGTFGSGTRLTVV.

The chain carries TRBV18 and TRBJ1-5; D unclear. The germline V and J ends were trimmed by 3 bases and 0 bases, with 15 bases remaining between them. The CDR3 totals 17 residues. Germline assignment: CDR1 KGHSH and CDR2 LQKENI. CDR3 nucleotide sequence: TGTGCCAGCTCACCCACGGGAGGTACCGGTAGCAATCAGCCCCAGCATTTT. Translated, it gives CASSPTGGTGSNQPQHF.

This clone was detected only once. V is TRBV7-9 and J is TRBJ2-7; 10 bases are a match to TRBD2. The V segment lost 2 bases and the J segment 2 bases; nucleotides outside the gene matches: 3. Germline V gene data show CDR1 as SEHNR and CDR2 as FQNEAQ (reference sequence). The CDR3 runs to 15 residues. The CDR3 here is CASSLRTSGPYEQYF. CDR3 coding DNA: TGTGCCAGCAGCTTACGGACTAGCGGACCCTACGAGCAGTACTTC.

The chain combines TRBV5-5 with TRBJ1-5; D may be TRBD1 (5 bases). The CDR3 consists of 16 residues. V was clipped by 2 bases and J by 2 bases, with 14 bases between them. CDR1 is SGHKS, CDR2 YYEKEE, per germline (reference sequence). The chain's CDR3 is CASSFLGPNGNQPQHF. CDR3 sequence (DNA): TGTGCCAGCAGCTTTTTGGGGCCTAATGGCAATCAGCCCCAGCATTTT. Complete variable domain (other parts from reference TRBV5-5 and TRBJ1-5): DAGVTQSPTHLIKTRGQQVTLRCSPISGHKSVSWYQQVLGQGPQFIFQYYEKEERGRGNFPDRFSARQFPNYSSELNVNALLLGDSALYLCASSFLGPNGNQPQHFGDGTRLSIL.

This chain connects TRBV2 to TRBJ2-1, with TRBD1 identical over 7 bases. V shed 4 bases, J shed 7 bases, and the junction held 1 base outside the gene matches. This CDR3 spans 12 amino acids. Germline CDR1 reads SNHLY; CDR2 reads FYNNEI. The CDR3 nucleotides read TGTGCCAGCAGTGGGACAGGAAATGAGCAGTTCTTC. It yields the protein CASSGTGNEQFF.

V and J are TRBV7-9 and TRBJ2-4; D ambiguous. The CDR3 runs to 12 residues. Between the trimmed V and J ends, which lost 7 bases and 15 bases, there was a span of 19 bases. Germline values: CDR1 SEHNR, CDR2 FQNEAQ (reference sequence). CDR3 sequence: CASTSGDSLAYF. The CDR3 DNA sequence: TGTGCCAGCACCTCCGGAGACTCTTTGGCGTACTTC. Full variable domain (outside the CDR3, taken from reference TRBV7-9 and TRBJ2-4): DTGVSQNPRHKITKRGQNVTFRCDPISEHNRLYWYRQTLGQGPEFLTYFQNEAQLEKSRLLSDRFSAERPKGSFSTLEIQRTEQGDSAMYLCASTSGDSLAYFGAGTRLSVL.

By sample fraction, this clone is medium-sized. The chain uses TRBV4-3 and TRBJ1-4; 8 nucleotides match TRBD1. This CDR3 has 15 residues. The V gene end was trimmed by 7 bases and the J gene end by 8 bases; junction bases not matched to a gene: 12. Germline CDR1 and CDR2: LGHNA and YSLEER. DNA of the CDR3: TGCGCCAGCACAAAGCTACAGGGGGGTGACGAAAAACTGTTTTTT. It encodes CASTKLQGGDEKLFF.

V gene TRBV21-1 combines with J gene TRBJ1-6. TRBV21-1 is a documented pseudogene. This CDR3 is 12 amino acids long. CDR3 region: CASAGNNSPLHF. The CDR3 DNA reads as TGTGCCAGCGCGGGAAATAATTCACCCCTCCACTTT.

The V and J genes are TRBV19 and TRBJ1-5; TRBD1 matches at 10 bases. Germline CDR1 and CDR2: LNHDA and SQIVND (reference sequence). CDR3 length: 15 residues. The junction had 4 bases not matched to a gene; V was cut back by 3 bases and J by 5 bases. The CDR3 region has the DNA TGTGCCAGTAGTATTTTAGGACAGGGGGATCAGCCCCAGCATTTT. It specifies CASSILGQGDQPQHF.

The gene calls are TRBV14 and TRBJ2-7, with 12 bases that match TRBD2. The CDR3 consists of 18 residues. Germline lookup yields CDR1 SGHDN and CDR2 FVKESK. V lost 1 base to trimming and J lost 5 bases; unmatched junction nucleotides: 12. The CDR3 region is CASSQVVLAGGEADEQYF. The CDR3 bases are TGTGCCAGCAGCCAAGTGGTCCTAGCGGGAGGGGAGGCGGACGAGCAGTACTTC.

V usage is TRBV29-1 and J usage is TRBJ1-1; D is unclear. With 7 bases removed from V and 10 bases from J, the gap between germline ends came to 16 bases. The CDR3 runs 11 residues. Per the germline V gene, CDR1 is SQVTM and CDR2 is ANQGSEA. The CDR3 sequence is CSASKEPRAFF. The CDR3 region has the DNA TGCAGCGCGTCGAAGGAGCCGCGAGCTTTCTTT.

The gene calls are TRBV25-1 and TRBJ1-6; 9 nucleotides agree with TRBD1. Germline V gives CDR1 MGHDK, CDR2 SYGVNS. Trimming took 5 bases from V and 7 from J; bases not matched to a gene: 12. CDR3 size: 17 residues. Here the CDR3 DNA reads TGTGCCAGCAGTCAAACGGGGACAGGGACTGGCAATTCACCCCTCCACTTT. Residues: CASSQTGTGTGNSPLHF.

There are a few counts of this clone. Compared with germline, one end of the junction differs, possibly owing to a read error. The V and J genes are TRBV12-3 or TRBV12-4 and TRBJ1-1; D might be TRBD1 (5 bases). The CDR3 has 11 residues. DNA of the CDR3: TGTGCCACACGGGGGTCGGCGGGTGATCTCTTT. Translating gives CATRGSAGDLF.

About this clone itself: This sample also contains other DNA sequences that code for the same CDR3. The gene calls are TRBV11-2 and TRBJ1-2; no definite D call. Germline CDR1 is SGHAT and CDR2 is FQNNGV. V was trimmed by 6 bases and J by 0 bases, leaving 5 bases between them. The CDR3 consists of 12 residues. DNA for the CDR3: TGTGCCAGCAGTCCAGCTAACTATGGCTACACCTTC. As protein: CASSPANYGYTF.

The gene calls are TRBV6-5 and TRBJ1-1; D remains ambiguous. CDR1 MNHEY and CDR2 SVGAGI come from the germline V gene. The CDR3 spans 12 residues. V shed 8 bases and J shed 2 bases, with 9 bases lying between them. In DNA, the CDR3 is TGTGCCAGCCTGAGGTCCAACACTGAAGCTTTCTTT. Translated, it gives CASLRSNTEAFF.

The V and J genes are TRBV15 and TRBJ1-2; 9 bases agree with TRBD1. Germline values: CDR1 LNHNV, CDR2 YYDKDF (reference sequence). This CDR3 contains 17 residues. Germline trimming cut 3 bases from V and 4 bases from J; bases unmatched to any gene: 12. The CDR3 DNA is TGTGCCACCAGCAGCAGCGGTAGGACAGGGGTGGGCTATGGCTACACCTTC. It codes for CATSSSGRTGVGYGYTF.

The chain uses TRBV19 and TRBJ2-6; D gene ambiguous. CDR3 length: 15 residues. V was pared by 3 bases and J by 0 bases, with 6 bases between. Germline loops: CDR1 LNHDA, CDR2 SQIVND (reference sequence). The CDR3 DNA reads TGTGCCAGTAGTATCGTGGACTCTGGGGCCAACGTCCTGACTTTC. This translates into CASSIVDSGANVLTF.

The CDR3 sequence is CASSMGVGHYNEQFF. Here the CDR3 DNA reads TGTGCCAGTAGCATGGGGGTAGGTCATTACAATGAGCAGTTCTTC. The chain joins TRBV19 to TRBJ2-1; either TRBD1 or TRBD2 may fit D (5 bases each). Germline V CDR1 and CDR2: LNHDA, SQIVND (reference sequence). The CDR3 loop spans 15 amino acids. The V end was cut by 6 bases, the J end by 4 bases, with 16 bases between.

DNA of the CDR3: TGTGCCAGCAGTATACAGGATAACACTGAAGCTTTCTTT. The encoded protein is CASSIQDNTEAFF. The chain uses TRBV12-3 or TRBV12-4 and TRBJ1-1; weak D call: TRBD1 (5 bases). The CDR3 extends over 13 amino acids. V was shortened by 5 bases and J by 2 bases, with 9 bases between the two germline ends.

The chain combines TRBV2 with TRBJ2-3; D is unresolved. The CDR3 has 13 residues. Germline-derived CDR1 and CDR2 are SNHLY and FYNNEI. V lost 6 bases and J 3 bases, leaving 10 bases between the germline ends. Here the CDR3 reads CASRAGRTDTQYF. The CDR3 coding sequence is TGTGCCAGCAGAGCCGGACGGACAGATACGCAGTATTTT.

V usage is TRBV5-1 and J usage is TRBJ1-3; D not resolved. Looked up from germline, CDR1 is SGHRS and CDR2 is YFSETQ. The length of the CDR3 is 16 residues. Trimming left V 4 bases short and J 0 bases short, with 14 bases between. The CDR3 here is CASSRDSMSSGNTIYF. DNA for the CDR3: TGCGCCAGCAGCCGTGACTCCATGAGCTCTGGAAACACCATATATTTT.

This chain connects TRBV27 to TRBJ1-6, with unresolved D. Germline V gene lookup returns CDR1 MNHEY and CDR2 SMNVEV (reference sequence). The CDR3 consists of 17 residues. The V end lost 0 bases, the J end lost 0 bases, and 9 bases lay between the germline ends. CDR3 bases: TGTGCCAGCAGTTTATCTAGGGTAACCTCCTATAATTCACCCCTCCACTTT. Its protein product is CASSLSRVTSYNSPLHF.

This clone was observed a few times. The chain uses TRBV9 and TRBJ1-3; tentative D call: TRBD1 (5 bases). In germline, CDR1 is SGDLS, CDR2 YYNGEE. The CDR3 has 17 amino acids. V gave up 0 bases and J gave up 1 base, with 14 bases separating them. Here the CDR3 DNA reads TGTGCCAGCAGCGTAGAGGAGGGGCTCTGGTCTGGAAACACCATATATTTT. This translates into CASSVEEGLWSGNTIYF.

A remark on this clone: A junction end diverges from the germline sequence, so it may reflect a read error. The chain has TRBV7-7 and TRBJ2-5; TRBD2 agrees at 12 bases. The CDR3 length is 16 residues. From germline, CDR1 is SSHAT and CDR2 FNYEAQ (reference sequence). The CDR3 is CASSSGTSGPGETQYF. The DNA of the CDR3 is TGTGCTAGCAGCTCAGGGACTAGCGGGCCCGGGGAGACCCAGTACTTC.

The V gene is TRBV4-1, the J gene TRBJ1-1, with TRBD1 identical over 8 bases. The CDR3 totals 18 residues. V lost 1 base to trimming and J lost 2 bases; unmatched junction nucleotides: 12. CDR1 and CDR2 from the germline V gene are MGHRA and YSYEKL. This CDR3 reads CASSQGALQGDLNTEAFF. The CDR3 DNA reads as TGCGCCAGCAGCCAAGGGGCCCTACAGGGGGACCTTAACACTGAAGCTTTCTTT.

J is TRBJ1-2 and V is TRBV15; D unresolved. Trimming removed 0 bases at V and 4 bases at J, with 18 bases between. Germline lookup yields CDR1 LNHNV and CDR2 YYDKDF (reference sequence). The CDR3 is 17 amino acids. The CDR3 nucleotides are TGTGCCACCAGCAGAGATCATCAATGGAGGGAGGCCTATGGCTACACCTTC. Translating it yields CATSRDHQWREAYGYTF.

The chain joins TRBV7-8 to TRBJ1-2; D is undetermined. V lost 5 bases to trimming and J lost 5 bases, with 6 bases between them. Germline V gene sequence: CDR1 SGHVS, CDR2 FQNEAQ. The length of the CDR3 is 11 residues. As DNA, the CDR3 is TGTGCCAGCAGCCAGAGGTATGGCTACACCTTC. This translates into CASSQRYGYTF. Full variable domain (outside the CDR3, taken from reference TRBV7-8 and TRBJ1-2): GAGVSQSPRYKVAKRGQDVALRCDPISGHVSLFWYQQALGQGPEFLTYFQNEAQLDKSGLPSDRFFAERPEGSVSTLKIQRTQQEDSAVYLCASSQRYGYTFGSGTRLTVV.

This chain uses TRBV4-2 with TRBJ1-2; TRBD1 matches at 12 bases. The CDR3 is made up of 16 amino acids. J gave up 3 bases and V 4 bases, and 6 bases lay outside the gene matches. CDR1 and CDR2 from the germline V gene are LGHNA and YNFKEQ. The CDR3 DNA follows: TGTGCCAGCAGCCCCCACCGGGACAGGGGGCACTATGGCTACACCTTC. The encoded protein is CASSPHRDRGHYGYTF.

The chain has TRBV18 and TRBJ2-7; D tentatively fits TRBD1 or TRBD2 (5 bases each). V was clipped by 0 bases and J by 3 bases, with 12 bases between them. This CDR3 spans 15 amino acids. Per the germline V gene, CDR1 is KGHSH and CDR2 is LQKENI. DNA for the CDR3: TGTGCCAGCTCACCACCGGGGGATTGGAGCTACGAGCAGTACTTC. This sequence encodes CASSPPGDWSYEQYF.